These T cell receptor beta chains were read from a single sample in a study of blood T cell repertoires in COVID-19. The method was immunoSEQ multiplex PCR; TCRdb's version includes in-frame clones alone and lacks a portion of them. Of about 110,000 clones listed, about 79% are singletons. The material sequenced was peripheral blood. These TCRs come from a woman older than 75 with active or convalescent COVID-19. The CDR3 runs from the conserved cysteine through the conserved F or W. D genes are given only for firm matches. For some rows the clone size is stated as once, few or many, or as a class when expanded; others skip it.

V gene,CDR3 length,J gene,D gene,clone size,CDR3 DNA,CDR3 protein
TRBV19,13,TRBJ2-1,.,.,TGTGCCAGCCGGAGGGACTCCTACAATGAGCAGTTCTTC,CASRRDSYNEQFF
TRBV7-2,15,TRBJ2-1,.,once,TGTGCCAGCAGCTTAATCCGGGAGAAGGGGAATGAGCAGTTCTTC,CASSLIREKGNEQFF
TRBV6-5,13,TRBJ2-2,.,.,TGTGCCAGCAGTACACCGAACACCGGGGAGCTGTTTTTT,CASSTPNTGELFF
TRBV5-1,14,TRBJ2-5,TRBD2,.,TGCGCCAGCAGCCCTAGCGGGAGAGGAGAGACCCAGTACTTC,CASSPSGRGETQYF
TRBV9,13,TRBJ2-7,.,.,TGTGCCAGCAGCGGCCGGGACACCTACGAGCAGTACTTC,CASSGRDTYEQYF
TRBV24-1,17,TRBJ2-1,TRBD2,few,TGTGCCACCAGTGATAGGACTAGCGGGAGGGCCAGGAATGAGCAGTTCTTC,CATSDRTSGRARNEQFF
TRBV11-2,14,TRBJ2-7,.,.,TGTGCCAGCAGCTTAGATCAGGGGACCTACGAGCAGTACTTC,CASSLDQGTYEQYF
TRBV5-1,13,TRBJ1-6,.,.,TGCGCCAGCAGCATGCCAGGGGATTCACCCCTCCACTTT,CASSMPGDSPLHF
TRBV6-5,14,TRBJ1-1,.,.,TGTGCCAGCAGTTACTCTAGAAGGAACACTGAAGCTTTCTTT,CASSYSRRNTEAFF
TRBV29-1,15,TRBJ2-5,TRBD1,.,TGCAGCGTCAGGGGGCGTCCCACCGCACAAGAGACCCAGTACTTC,CSVRGRPTAQETQYF
TRBV6-5,12,TRBJ2-1,.,.,TGTGCCAGCAGACACGATAACAATGAGCAGTTCTTC,CASRHDNNEQFF
TRBV7-9,14,TRBJ1-4,TRBD1,.,TGTGCCAGCAGCTTGGCAGGGGGAGGTGAAAAACTGTTTTTT,CASSLAGGGEKLFF
TRBV19,13,TRBJ1-4,.,.,TGTGCCAGTAGTATACAGGCGAATGAAAAACTGTTTTTT,CASSIQANEKLFF
TRBV30,14,TRBJ2-5,TRBD2,.,TGTGCCTGGAGGAAGAGCGGGAGGGTTGAGACCCAGTACTTC,CAWRKSGRVETQYF
TRBV27,13,TRBJ2-2,.,.,TGTGCCCTAAGGCTGGGGCCGACCGGGGAGCTGTTTTTT,CALRLGPTGELFF
TRBV7-3,15,TRBJ1-2,.,few,TGTGCCAGCAGCTTAACTCGCGGCAGCAACTATGGCTACACCTTC,CASSLTRGSNYGYTF
TRBV18,15,TRBJ1-5,.,.,TGTGCCAGCTCATCCTGGACAGTTAGCAATCAGCCCCAGCATTTT,CASSSWTVSNQPQHF